A selection of T cell receptor beta chains follows, all from one sample in a study of CD8+ T cells in alopecia areata. The method was immunoSEQ multiplex PCR; TCRdb's version includes in-frame clones alone and lacks a portion of them. This table has roughly 150,000 clones, roughly three fifths appearing once. This specimen was CD4+ T cells sorted from blood, taken at week 0. The receptors stem from a human donor with alopecia areata. CDR3s include the opening cysteine and the closing phenylalanine or tryptophan. A D gene is named only where the DNA matches it firmly. The size of a clone is reported for some rows only, either as once, few or many, or as a class for expanded clones.

V: TRBV10-3
D: TRBD1
J: TRBJ1-5
size: -
CDR3: CAIGTASNQPQHF
DNA: TGTGCCATCGGGACAGCTAGCAATCAGCCCCAGCATTTT

V: TRBV4-2
D: -
J: TRBJ2-7
size: -
CDR3: CASSQEDHYEQYF
DNA: TGTGCCAGCAGCCAAGAAGATCACTACGAGCAGTACTTC

V: TRBV7-8
D: -
J: TRBJ1-5
size: -
CDR3: CASSLDRFSNQPQHF
DNA: TGTGCCAGCAGCTTAGACAGGTTCAGCAATCAGCCCCAGCATTTT

V: TRBV7-2
D: -
J: TRBJ2-1
size: -
CDR3: CASISGQAGIGNEQFF
DNA: TGTGCCAGCATCTCAGGGCAGGCGGGAATAGGCAATGAGCAGTTCTTC

V: TRBV2
D: TRBD2
J: TRBJ2-7
size: -
CDR3: CASGLGLAGDEQYF
DNA: TGTGCCAGCGGGCTCGGGCTAGCGGGGGACGAGCAGTACTTC

V: TRBV2
D: TRBD2
J: TRBJ2-3
size: few
CDR3: CASSEGLAGPTDTQYF
DNA: TGTGCCAGCAGTGAGGGACTAGCGGGGCCCACAGATACGCAGTATTTT

V: TRBV29-1
D: TRBD2
J: TRBJ2-1
size: few
CDR3: CSVRLAGAQGWHEQFF
DNA: TGCAGCGTCCGACTAGCGGGGGCCCAGGGTTGGCATGAGCAGTTCTTC

V: TRBV25-1
D: -
J: TRBJ1-2
size: -
CDR3: CAARGDTGNYGYTF
DNA: TGTGCTGCTCGGGGGGACACCGGAAACTATGGCTACACCTTC

V: TRBV29-1
D: TRBD1
J: TRBJ1-5
size: -
CDR3: CSVRTGGNGNQPQHF
DNA: TGCAGCGTCCGGACAGGGGGCAATGGCAATCAGCCCCAGCATTTT

V: TRBV6-6
D: -
J: TRBJ1-1
size: few
CDR3: CASSYGGGTEAFF
DNA: TGTGCCAGCAGTTACGGGGGGGGCACTGAAGCTTTCTTT

V: TRBV4-2
D: -
J: TRBJ2-7
size: -
CDR3: CASSPFSGGYYEQYF
DNA: TGTGCCAGCAGCCCGTTTTCAGGGGGGTACTACGAGCAGTACTTC